The 30 T cell receptor beta chains given below trace back to one sample, sequenced in a study of vaccination and CD4 T cells after COVID-19. The Oncomine TCR Beta short-read assay generated sequence data from the DNA of cultured CD4+ T cells. TCRdb called the PCR reads again in MiXCR, with one record for every CDR3 protein. The sample holds around 19,000 distinct CDR3 sequences, roughly 40% seen once. No cognate antigen is known for these TCRs. Treatment specified: 10-day PBMC culture with coronavirus spike peptide pools or control peptides (ViraFEST assay). This material consisted of CD4+ T cells from blood, cultured in vitro, taken after SARS-CoV-2 vaccination. The receptors shown here come from a human donor who had recovered from COVID-19.

The chain links TRBV20-1 to TRBJ2-1; 10 positions match TRBD2. Trimming took 3 bases from V and 8 from J; bases not matched to a gene: 13. CDR1 is DFQATT, CDR2 SNEGSKA, per germline (reference sequence). This CDR3 comprises 16 residues. The CDR3: CSASPASGGHGDEQFF. The CDR3 bases are TGCAGTGCTAGCCCTGCTAGCGGGGGTCACGGGGATGAGCAGTTCTTC.

This clonotype appeared once. The chain couples TRBV7-9 to TRBJ1-1, with 9 bases identical to TRBD1. CDR3 size: 16 residues. Germline trimming cut 3 bases from V and 4 bases from J; bases unmatched to any gene: 9. Germline CDR1 is SEHNR and CDR2 is FQNEAQ (reference sequence). The CDR3 sequence: CASSLRTGDLGTEAFF. In nucleotides, the CDR3 is TGTGCCAGCAGCTTGCGGACAGGGGATTTGGGCACTGAAGCTTTCTTT.

This clonotype was seen only a few times. The V and J genes are TRBV6-2 or TRBV6-3 and TRBJ1-1, with TRBD1 identical over 9 bases. The CDR3 is 16 residues long. Germline V gives CDR1 MNHEY, CDR2 SVGEGT. J lost 6 bases, V lost 5 bases, and 13 bases had no gene match. Written as DNA, the CDR3 is TGTGCCAGCAGTGCACACACCGGGACAGGGAGACCTGAAGCTTTCTTT. Amino acid sequence: CASSAHTGTGRPEAFF.

The chain joins TRBV21-1 to TRBJ1-1. TRBV21-1 is a known pseudogene. The CDR3 is 17 residues long. This chain's CDR3 is CASSLFVGVRRNTEAFF. The CDR3 bases are TGTGCCAGCAGTCTTTTCGTCGGGGTTAGAAGGAACACTGAAGCTTTCTTT.

The chain links TRBV28 to TRBJ1-2; no reliable D call. Trimming cost V 3 bases and J 8 bases, with 10 bases left between them. This CDR3 region has 12 residues. Per germline, CDR1 MDHEN and CDR2 SYDVKM. CDR3 nucleotide sequence: TGTGCCAGCAGTTTGCCAAATAGAGGCTACACCTTC. It is translated as CASSLPNRGYTF.

The chain couples TRBV7-2 to TRBJ1-1; the D is unclear. The V end was cut by 5 bases, the J end by 1 base, with 14 bases between. The CDR3 extends over 15 amino acids. Germline-derived CDR1 and CDR2 are SGHTA and FQGNSA. The CDR3 sequence is CASSRSSARNTEAFF. In DNA form, the CDR3 reads TGTGCCAGCAGCCGTTCTTCGGCCCGGAACACTGAAGCTTTCTTT.

The CDR3 DNA is TGTGCCAGCAGCTTTGGGGAGGCGGGGGCCAACGTCCTGACTTTC. Its protein is CASSFGEAGANVLTF. J is TRBJ2-6 and V is TRBV7-9; TRBD2 is a possible D gene (6 bases). CDR1 SEHNR and CDR2 FQNEAQ come from the germline V gene (reference sequence). The V end was cut by 3 bases, the J end by 4 bases, with 10 bases between. The CDR3 has 15 amino acids.

The chain carries TRBV6-1 and TRBJ1-2; D is perhaps TRBD1 (5 bases). Germline V gene lookup returns CDR1 MNHNS and CDR2 SASEGT. The CDR3 has 12 residues. V shed 5 bases and J shed 8 bases, with 12 bases lying between them. CDR3 in amino acids: CASSHQGRGYTF. The CDR3 nucleotides read TGTGCCAGCAGTCACCAGGGAAGAGGCTACACCTTC.

The gene calls are TRBV2 and TRBJ1-5; TRBD1 is a possible D gene (5 bases). V was trimmed by 3 bases and J by 0 bases, leaving 12 bases between them. CDR3 length: 16 residues. Per germline, CDR1 SNHLY and CDR2 FYNNEI. The CDR3 DNA is TGTGCCAGCAGTGACTTCTGGGGACCTAGCAATCAGCCCCAGCATTTT. This gives the protein CASSDFWGPSNQPQHF.

This clonotype was detected only a few times. The chain joins TRBV7-9 to TRBJ2-1; 9 bases are a match to TRBD2. CDR3 length: 16 residues. Germline V lookup: CDR1 SEHNR, CDR2 FQNEAQ (reference sequence). After removal of 3 bases from V and 3 bases from J, the junction contained 6 bases not matched to a gene. The CDR3 sequence is CASSFRTSAIYNEQFF. The CDR3 DNA reads TGTGCCAGCAGCTTTAGGACTAGCGCGATCTACAATGAGCAGTTCTTC.

This clonotype has only a few counts. V and J are TRBV7-2 and TRBJ2-3; D not certain. V was cut by 2 bases and J by 6 bases, with 15 bases left in between. The CDR3 runs 15 residues. Germline V gives CDR1 SGHTA, CDR2 FQGNSA. Here the CDR3 DNA reads TGTGCCAGCAGCTTACTTTCTAGGACCCGTGATACGCAGTATTTT. It encodes CASSLLSRTRDTQYF.

This clonotype has more than one count but fewer than ten. The CDR3 DNA reads TGTGCCAGTAGTATCTATCATAACACTGAAGCTTTCTTT. This codes for CASSIYHNTEAFF. The chain employs TRBV19 and TRBJ1-1; D is unresolved. Germline loops: CDR1 LNHDA, CDR2 SQIVND (reference sequence). The V gene lost 3 bases and the J gene lost 2 bases, with 7 bases spanning the gap. CDR3 length: 13 residues. The whole variable domain, remainder taken from reference TRBV19 and TRBJ1-1, is DGGITQSPKYLFRKEGQNVTLSCEQNLNHDAMYWYRQDPGQGLRLIYYSQIVNDFQKGDIAEGYSVSREKKESFPLTVTSAQKNPTAFYLCASSIYHNTEAFFGQGTRLTVV.

This chain joins TRBV19 and TRBJ1-5, with a tentative D call TRBD1 (5 bases). V lost 1 base and J 4 bases, leaving 11 bases between the germline ends. Germline CDR1 LNHDA, CDR2 SQIVND (reference sequence). CDR3 length equals 15 residues. This chain's CDR3 is CASSIGRGGNQPQHF. The CDR3 DNA sequence: TGTGCCAGTAGTATAGGCCGTGGGGGAAATCAGCCCCAGCATTTT.

The CDR3 here is CASGLAGGWNTGELFF. In DNA, the CDR3 is TGTGCCAGCGGACTAGCGGGAGGCTGGAACACCGGGGAGCTGTTTTTT. The genes are TRBV2 and TRBJ2-2; 14 bases align to TRBD2. CDR1 and CDR2 from the germline V gene are SNHLY and FYNNEI. The CDR3 is 16 amino acids. Unmatched junction bases numbered 3, after V lost 8 bases and J lost 1 base.

The chain employs TRBV6-1 and TRBJ1-5; D remains ambiguous. This CDR3 is built from 17 residues. V lost 7 bases, J lost 4 bases, and 23 bases lay in between. From germline, CDR1 is MNHNS and CDR2 SASEGT. For the CDR3, the DNA is TGTGCCAGCAACCTCCCAGGCTTGGGTCTTACGAATCAGCCCCAGCATTTT. It specifies CASNLPGLGLTNQPQHF.

With regard to this clonotype: A read error may produce the germline difference seen at one junction end. The chain joins TRBV5-5 to TRBJ1-6; 7 positions agree with TRBD1. CDR3 length: 15 residues. Germline loops: CDR1 SGHKS, CDR2 YYEKEE (reference sequence). CDR3 sequence: CASSQDITGAAALHF. The CDR3, as DNA: TGCGCCAGCAGCCAAGATATCACAGGGGCCGCCGCCCTCCACTTT.

This chain joins TRBV6-5 and TRBJ1-2; the D is unclear. This CDR3 region has 14 residues. Trimming took off 0 bases at V and 7 bases at J, with 12 bases between the two ends. In germline, CDR1 is MNHEY, CDR2 SVGAGI. The CDR3 protein is CASSYSLTAGGYTF. In nucleotides, the CDR3 is TGTGCCAGCAGTTACTCGCTAACAGCTGGTGGCTACACCTTC.

This CDR3 is CASSLGAIYGYTF. The DNA for the CDR3 is TGTGCCAGCAGCTTGGGGGCCATATATGGCTACACCTTC. This chain joins TRBV5-6 and TRBJ1-2; the D is unclear. Germline CDR1 is SGHDT and CDR2 is YYEEEE. The CDR3 extends over 13 amino acids. V lost 0 bases, J lost 5 bases, and 8 bases lay in between.

The rearrangement uses TRBV6-5 and TRBJ2-7; 14 positions match TRBD2. With 4 bases clipped from V and 7 bases from J, the junction kept 6 bases outside the gene matches. Germline V CDR1 and CDR2: MNHEY, SVGAGI. The CDR3 sequence is 15 residues long. This CDR3 is CASSSGTSGRGEQYF. CDR3 bases: TGTGCCAGCAGTTCTGGGACTAGCGGGAGAGGGGAGCAGTACTTC.

The chain recombines TRBV11-3 with TRBJ1-1; D uncertain. CDR3 size: 14 residues. Germline V gene data show CDR1 as SGHNT and CDR2 as YENEEA. Trimming removed 2 bases at V and 1 base at J, with 8 bases between. The CDR3 region has the DNA TGTGCCAGCAGCTTATCGGCAGGGAACACTGAAGCTTTCTTT. Its translation: CASSLSAGNTEAFF.

V usage is TRBV4-3 and J usage is TRBJ2-1; D not certain. CDR1 LGHNA and CDR2 YSLEER come from the germline V gene. This CDR3 region has 15 residues. V lost 1 base and J 0 bases, leaving 7 bases between the germline ends. This chain's CDR3 is CASSQVMSSYNEQFF. CDR3 DNA: TGCGCCAGCAGCCAAGTGATGAGCTCCTACAATGAGCAGTTCTTC.

The genes are TRBV27 and TRBJ2-1, with 9 bases aligning to TRBD1. This CDR3 region has 14 residues. Per the germline V gene, CDR1 is MNHEY and CDR2 is SMNVEV (reference sequence). The J segment lost 6 bases and the V segment lost 6 bases, leaving 6 bases of the junction unmatched. CDR3 loop: CASRAGTGINEQFF. The CDR3 DNA is TGTGCCAGCAGGGCCGGGACAGGGATCAATGAGCAGTTCTTC.

The chain carries TRBV2 and TRBJ1-1; a weak D match, TRBD1 (5 bases). CDR1 and CDR2 from the germline V gene are SNHLY and FYNNEI. Trimming stripped 7 bases from V and 6 bases from J, with 18 bases between. CDR3 length equals 14 residues. CDR3 amino acids: CASNRDGVGSEAFF. The DNA of the CDR3 is TGTGCCAGCAATCGGGACGGAGTGGGTTCTGAAGCTTTCTTT.

This chain connects TRBV27 to TRBJ2-7; 9 positions agree with TRBD1. V trimming: 6 bases; J trimming: 3 bases; junction bases outside the gene matches: 9. The V gene's germline CDR1 is MNHEY and CDR2 SMNVEV (reference sequence). This CDR3 has 15 amino acids. The CDR3 sequence is CASSLTGQGFYEQYF. The CDR3 DNA sequence: TGTGCCAGCAGCCTTACGGGACAGGGCTTCTACGAGCAGTACTTC.

The chain uses TRBV7-2 and TRBJ2-6, with 10 positions matching TRBD1. The CDR3 covers 19 residues. Germline lookup yields CDR1 SGHTA and CDR2 FQGNSA. V lost 3 bases to trimming and J lost 0 bases; unmatched junction nucleotides: 8. Written as DNA, the CDR3 is TGTGCCAGCAGCTTTCGAAGACAGGGGGCTGCCTCTGGGGCCAACGTCCTGACTTTC. It translates to CASSFRRQGAASGANVLTF.

This clonotype showed up just a few times. The genes are TRBV6-4 and TRBJ2-7; TRBD2 matches at 9 bases. Per the germline V gene, CDR1 is MRHNA and CDR2 is SNTAGT. J was trimmed by 4 bases and V by 5 bases; bases with no gene match: 12. There are 16 residues in the CDR3. In DNA form, the CDR3 reads TGTGCCAGCAGTTCTCTAGTAGCGGGAGAGTTGTACGAGCAGTACTTC. Its protein is CASSSLVAGELYEQYF.

This clonotype showed up just a few times. The CDR3, as DNA: TGTGCCAGCAGCTTAGAGGGAGGGCAAAGGGAGACCCAGTACTTC. Translation gives CASSLEGGQRETQYF. The chain combines TRBV7-2 with TRBJ2-5, with TRBD2 identical over 7 bases. Looked up from germline, CDR1 is SGHTA and CDR2 is FQGNSA. The V gene end was trimmed by 1 base and the J gene end by 5 bases; junction bases not matched to a gene: 7. The CDR3 extends over 15 amino acids.

The gene calls are TRBV6-5 and TRBJ2-2; D is unclear. The V and J ends lost 1 base and 5 bases respectively, with 11 bases between them. Germline V CDR1 and CDR2: MNHEY, SVGAGI. The CDR3 contains 15 residues. CDR3 DNA: TGTGCCAGCAGTTACTACTCTGGTGAAACCGGGGAGCTGTTTTTT. Protein product: CASSYYSGETGELFF.

This clonotype was seen a handful of times. The rearrangement uses TRBV6-1 and TRBJ2-1; 10 bases fit TRBD2. The CDR3 has 16 amino acids. Unmatched junction bases numbered 14, after V lost 8 bases and J lost 7 bases. Per germline, CDR1 MNHNS and CDR2 SASEGT. The CDR3 here is CASGGRASGSPNEQFF. DNA for the CDR3: TGTGCCAGCGGTGGTCGGGCTAGCGGGAGTCCGAATGAGCAGTTCTTC.

The chain uses TRBV27 and TRBJ2-3; 9 nucleotides align to TRBD1. CDR3 size: 14 residues. Germline CDR1 reads MNHEY; CDR2 reads SMNVEV (reference sequence). Losses at the gene ends were 2 bases for V and 4 bases for J; bases not matched to a gene: 1. CDR3 amino acids: CASSLGTGSDTQYF. Written as DNA, the CDR3 is TGTGCCAGCAGTTTAGGGACAGGGTCAGATACGCAGTATTTT.